This T cell receptor (beta chain) derives from a study of shared clonotypes between healthy human individuals. This CDR3 has 13 residues. From germline, CDR1 is LGHNT and CDR2 FRNRAP. With 1 base removed from V and 3 bases from J, the gap between germline ends came to 6 bases. Generated by immunoSEQ multiplex PCR, the TCRdb table keeps only in-frame clones and is missing some. The sample holds over a million clones, about 96% seen once. The rearrangement uses TRBV12-5 and TRBJ1-1; D unclear. The sequencing input was naive CD4+ T cells sorted from blood. The subset: CD45RA+ positively selected. The clonotype comes from a man younger than 40 in good health. DNA of the CDR3: TGTGCTAGTGGTTTGGACGGGTACACTGAAGCTTTCTTT. Its translation is CASGLDGYTEAFF.